This T cell receptor (beta chain) emerged from a study of CD8+ T cells in alopecia areata. RNA was isolated and reverse transcribed to cDNA, the sequencing template. Sequencing was performed with immunoSEQ multiplex PCR; in TCRdb, only in-frame clones are kept and a portion is missing. The data contain 200,000 to 250,000 clones, 64% of them singletons. The treatment was: oral pan-JAK inhibitor, 5-10 mg twice daily. This clone appeared a few times. The CDR3 totals 16 residues. With 1 base removed from V and 5 bases from J, the gap between germline ends came to 18 bases. The V gene's germline CDR1 is SGHTA and CDR2 FQGNSA.

This chain connects TRBV7-2 to TRBJ2-7; D is possibly TRBD1 (6 bases). The specimen was CD4+ T cells sorted from blood, collected at week 4, from a patient treated with tofacitinib. The sequence was obtained from a human donor with alopecia areata. CDR3 region: CASSLVRQGSPDEQYF. In nucleotides, the CDR3 is TGTGCCAGCAGCTTAGTGCGCCAGGGGAGTCCCGACGAGCAGTACTTC.